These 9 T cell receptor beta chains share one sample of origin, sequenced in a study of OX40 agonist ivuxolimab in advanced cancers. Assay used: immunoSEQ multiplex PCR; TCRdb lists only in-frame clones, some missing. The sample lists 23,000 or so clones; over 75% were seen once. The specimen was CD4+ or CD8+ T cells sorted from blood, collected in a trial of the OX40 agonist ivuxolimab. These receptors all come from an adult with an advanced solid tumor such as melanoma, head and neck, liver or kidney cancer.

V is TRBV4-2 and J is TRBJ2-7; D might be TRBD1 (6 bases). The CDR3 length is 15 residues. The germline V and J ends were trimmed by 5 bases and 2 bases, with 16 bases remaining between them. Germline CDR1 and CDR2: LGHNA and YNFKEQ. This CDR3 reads CASSTTEAGAYEQYF. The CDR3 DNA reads TGTGCCAGCAGCACGACTGAGGCAGGGGCCTACGAGCAGTACTTC.

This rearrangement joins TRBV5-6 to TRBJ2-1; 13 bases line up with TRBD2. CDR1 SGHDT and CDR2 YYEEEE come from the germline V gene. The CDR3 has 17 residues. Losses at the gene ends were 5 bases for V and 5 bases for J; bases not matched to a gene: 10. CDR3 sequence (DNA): TGTGCCAGCAGAAAAGGGACTAGCGGGATTCTTAACAATGAGCAGTTCTTC. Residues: CASRKGTSGILNNEQFF.

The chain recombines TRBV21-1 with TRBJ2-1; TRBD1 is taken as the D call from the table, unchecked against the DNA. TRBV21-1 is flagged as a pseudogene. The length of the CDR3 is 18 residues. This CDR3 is CASSKGKPRGRAYNEQFF. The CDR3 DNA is TGTGCCAGCAGCAAAGGTAAGCCCAGGGGGCGGGCCTACAATGAGCAGTTCTTC.

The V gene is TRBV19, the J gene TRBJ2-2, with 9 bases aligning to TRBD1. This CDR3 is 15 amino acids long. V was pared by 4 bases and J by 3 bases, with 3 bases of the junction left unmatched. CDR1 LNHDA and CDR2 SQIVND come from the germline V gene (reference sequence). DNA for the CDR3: TGTGCCAGTAGTAGCGGGACAGGGTACACCGGGGAGCTGTTTTTT. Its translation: CASSSGTGYTGELFF.

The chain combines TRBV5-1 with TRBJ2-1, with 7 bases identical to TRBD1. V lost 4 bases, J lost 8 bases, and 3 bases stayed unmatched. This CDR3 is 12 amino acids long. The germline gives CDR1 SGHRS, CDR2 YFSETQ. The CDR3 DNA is TGCGCCAGCAGCCTGACAGGGCATGAGCAGTTCTTC. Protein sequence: CASSLTGHEQFF.

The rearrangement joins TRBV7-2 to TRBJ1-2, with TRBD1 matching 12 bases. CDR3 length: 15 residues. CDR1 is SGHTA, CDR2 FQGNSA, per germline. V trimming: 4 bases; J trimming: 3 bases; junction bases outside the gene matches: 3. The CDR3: CASSSWDRGHYGYTF. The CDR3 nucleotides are TGTGCCAGCAGCTCCTGGGACAGGGGGCACTATGGCTACACCTTC.

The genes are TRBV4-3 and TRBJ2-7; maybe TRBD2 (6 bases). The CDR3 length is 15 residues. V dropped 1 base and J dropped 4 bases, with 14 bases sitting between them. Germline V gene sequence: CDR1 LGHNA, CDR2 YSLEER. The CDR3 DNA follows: TGCGCCAGCAGCCAAGTCCGGGAGTCGGATTACGAGCAGTACTTC. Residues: CASSQVRESDYEQYF.

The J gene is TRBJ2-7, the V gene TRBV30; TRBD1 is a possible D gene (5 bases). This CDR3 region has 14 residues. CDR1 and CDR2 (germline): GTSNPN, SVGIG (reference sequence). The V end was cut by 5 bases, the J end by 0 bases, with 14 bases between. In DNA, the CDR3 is TGTGCCTGGTCGATAGGGGCTTACTCCTACGAGCAGTACTTC. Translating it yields CAWSIGAYSYEQYF.

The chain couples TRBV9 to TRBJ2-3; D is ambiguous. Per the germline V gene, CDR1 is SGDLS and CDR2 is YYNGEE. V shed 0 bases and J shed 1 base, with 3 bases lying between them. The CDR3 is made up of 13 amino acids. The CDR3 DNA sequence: TGTGCCAGCAGCGTAGAAGGCACAGATACGCAGTATTTT. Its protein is CASSVEGTDTQYF. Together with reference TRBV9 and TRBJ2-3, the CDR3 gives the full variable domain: DSGVTQTPKHLITATGQRVTLRCSPRSGDLSVYWYQQSLDQGLQFLIQYYNGEERAKGNILERFSAQQFPDLHSELNLSSLELGDSALYFCASSVEGTDTQYFGPGTRLTVL.